The clone carrying this TCR beta chain was picked up many times. The CDR3 has 15 amino acids. Germline V lookup: CDR1 SGHRS, CDR2 YFSETQ. V was shortened by 0 bases and J by 4 bases, with 10 bases between the two germline ends. RNA transcripts yielded amplified TCR beta CDR3 regions. When the TCR CDR3 underwent first-round RT-PCR, the HTBI primer set was used. From the multiplex PCR reads, TCRdb called clonotypes with MiXCR, one entry per CDR3 protein. The repertoire has 300,000 to 450,000 distinct CDR3 sequences, approximately 13% of them found once; the top ten carry under 25%. The record originates from a study of T cells in Graves' hyperthyroidism and ophthalmopathy. Study as a whole: Peripheral blood sampling occurred at initial diagnosis, before any treatment.

Blood was obtained at the first hyperthyroidism diagnosis, which preceded any ophthalmopathy symptoms. The chain links TRBV5-1 to TRBJ1-4, with D maybe TRBD1 (5 bases). The sample comprised blood. The TCR was taken from a man younger than 45 with Graves' hyperthyroidism that later progressed to Graves' ophthalmopathy. The CDR3 nucleotides are TGCGCCAGCAGCTTGGGGGCAGGGTTTAATGAAAAACTGTTTTTT. Its protein is CASSLGAGFNEKLFF. The variable domain in full, completed from reference TRBV5-1 and TRBJ1-4, reads KAGVTQTPRYLIKTRGQQVTLSCSPISGHRSVSWYQQTPGQGLQFLFEYFSETQRNKGNFPGRFSGRQFSNSRSEMNVSTLELGDSALYLCASSLGAGFNEKLFFGSGTQLSVL.